What follows are 25 T cell receptor beta chains derived from one specimen sequenced in a study of blood T cells in healthy people across ages. A second PCR of roughly 7 to 11 cycles used a sample-barcoded 5' primer and a J-beta primer mix. TCRdb called the 5' RACE reads again in MiXCR, with one record for every CDR3 protein. The repertoire holds about 1,500,000 distinct CDR3 sequences, with 25% to 30% as singletons. Specimen: blood. The origin of the receptors is a woman younger than 45 in good health.

This clonotype has ten or more counts. This chain uses TRBV6-5 with TRBJ2-3; TRBD1 or TRBD2 may be the D gene (5 bases each). Trimming removed 6 bases at V and 5 bases at J, with 15 bases between. Looked up from germline, CDR1 is MNHEY and CDR2 is SVGAGI. This CDR3 contains 14 residues. CDR3 DNA: TGTGCCAGCAGCCCCTGGATTGGGGGAGATACGCAGTATTTT. Amino acid sequence: CASSPWIGGDTQYF.

The sample holds a few counts of this clonotype. This rearrangement joins TRBV9 to TRBJ2-5, with TRBD2 identical over 14 bases. Germline loops: CDR1 SGDLS, CDR2 YYNGEE. The CDR3 extends over 18 amino acids. V trimming: 0 bases; J trimming: 4 bases; junction bases outside the gene matches: 8. The CDR3 DNA reads TGTGCCAGCAGCGTAGGACTACCGGGACTAGCGGGGGCAGAGACCCAGTACTTC. As protein: CASSVGLPGLAGAETQYF.

The rearrangement joins TRBV5-1 to TRBJ2-1; TRBD1 agrees at 12 bases. The end of the DNA aligns better with TRBJ2-7, so the J call may be wrong. Germline V gene lookup returns CDR1 SGHRS and CDR2 YFSETQ. CDR3 length: 15 amino acids. The CDR3 loop is CASSWDRGLGNEQYF. CDR3 sequence (DNA): TGCGCCAGCAGCTGGGACAGGGGGCTAGGGAATGAGCAGTACTTC.

The chain uses TRBV9 and TRBJ2-2; D is unclear. There are 15 residues in the CDR3. Trimming took 7 bases from V and 0 from J, leaving 13 bases between them. The germline CDR1 and CDR2 sequences are SGDLS and YYNGEE. The CDR3 DNA follows: TGTGCCAGCGGCCCTTTTGGCTCGAACACCGGGGAGCTGTTTTTT. Its protein is CASGPFGSNTGELFF.

J is TRBJ2-3 and V is TRBV28, with D hard to call. Looked up from germline, CDR1 is MDHEN and CDR2 is SYDVKM. This CDR3 is 14 amino acids long. Trimming left V 6 bases short and J 1 base short, with 11 bases between. DNA of the CDR3: TGTGCCAGCAGCATCCCCCCAGGCACAGATACGCAGTATTTT. Amino acids: CASSIPPGTDTQYF.

V and J are TRBV5-1 and TRBJ2-3; possible D gene TRBD2, 5 bases. Germline V gives CDR1 SGHRS, CDR2 YFSETQ. The CDR3 length is 16 residues. V lost 0 bases to trimming and J lost 5 bases, with 16 bases between them. The CDR3 coding sequence is TGCGCCAGCAGCTTGGAACTCAGAGGCCGGGGAGATACGCAGTATTTT. This gives the protein CASSLELRGRGDTQYF.

This clonotype was observed a few times. This chain uses TRBV7-9 with TRBJ1-2; D gene unclear. The CDR3 runs 16 residues. Germline CDR1 reads SEHNR; CDR2 reads FQNEAQ (reference sequence). Deletions cut 3 bases from V and 4 bases from J, with 18 bases between. The DNA for the CDR3 is TGTGCCAGCAGCTTGTCACCTCTCTTCCTCCTCTATGGCTACACCTTC. Protein: CASSLSPLFLLYGYTF.

V usage is TRBV12-3 or TRBV12-4 and J usage is TRBJ1-4; D is uncertain. There are 12 residues in the CDR3. V was shortened by 4 bases and J by 11 bases, with 11 bases between the two germline ends. The CDR3 bases are TGTGCCAGCAGTTCCAGGCAGGCCAAACTGTTTTTT. Translating it yields CASSSRQAKLFF.

Points on this clonotype: Since the CDR3 does not end with the conserved phenylalanine or tryptophan, this likely comes from a read error. The genes are TRBV19 and TRBJ2-6; 8 positions match TRBD1. Germline values: CDR1 LNHDA, CDR2 SQIVND (reference sequence). J gave up 4 bases and V 3 bases, and 14 bases lay outside the gene matches. The CDR3 is 19 amino acids. The CDR3 is CASSIRFGQGSPGANVLTC. In nucleotides, the CDR3 is TGTGCCAGTAGTATTCGTTTTGGACAGGGCTCTCCGGGGGCCAACGTCCTGACTTGC.

There are a few counts of this clonotype. The CDR3 here is CASSQVSSADTQYF. The CDR3, as DNA: TGTGCCAGCAGCCAAGTCTCTTCTGCAGATACGCAGTATTTT. This chain joins TRBV3-1 and TRBJ2-3; D ambiguous. V was cut by 1 base and J by 4 bases, with 9 bases left in between. The CDR3 is made up of 14 amino acids. Germline CDR1 reads LGHDT; CDR2 reads YNNKEL (reference sequence).

This clonotype was observed a few times. This chain joins TRBV28 and TRBJ2-7; the match to TRBD1 covers 10 bases. The CDR3 is 14 residues long. Germline lookup yields CDR1 MDHEN and CDR2 SYDVKM. V shed 7 bases and J 4 bases; nucleotides not matched to a gene: 7. Written as DNA, the CDR3 is TGTGCCAGCATCGCGGGACAGGGGTTTTACGAGCAGTACTTC. Protein product: CASIAGQGFYEQYF.

In the case of this clonotype: A read error may be the cause here, since a much bigger clone is one base away. CDR3 protein: CASSSETGRKYNEQFF. The CDR3, as DNA: TGTGCCAGCAGCTCAGAGACCGGGAGGAAATACAATGAGCAGTTCTTC. The chain couples TRBV7-2 to TRBJ2-1; 7 nucleotides align to TRBD2. This CDR3 has 16 amino acids. Trimming took 4 bases from V and 4 from J; bases not matched to a gene: 10. Germline V CDR1 and CDR2: SGHTA, FQGNSA.

The genes are TRBV7-3 and TRBJ2-3, with 11 nucleotides matching TRBD1. V shed 4 bases and J 3 bases; nucleotides not matched to a gene: 6. The CDR3 length is 16 residues. Germline V CDR1 and CDR2: SGHTA, FQGTGA. For the CDR3, the DNA is TGTGCCAGCAGCTGGACCGGGACAGGGGGAACAGATACGCAGTATTTT. Its protein is CASSWTGTGGTDTQYF.

This chain connects TRBV20-1 to TRBJ1-2, with D maybe TRBD1 (6 bases). Germline lookup yields CDR1 DFQATT and CDR2 SNEGSKA (reference sequence). The CDR3 is 15 residues long. Trimming removed 1 base at V and 7 bases at J, with 19 bases between. The CDR3 loop reads CSARVGPGGQSGYTF. CDR3 DNA: TGCAGTGCTAGAGTCGGCCCCGGTGGACAGTCTGGCTACACCTTC.

This clonotype was seen at least ten times. The genes are TRBV4-3 and TRBJ1-4; 7 nucleotides line up with TRBD1. With 5 bases clipped from V and 8 bases from J, the junction kept 8 bases outside the gene matches. There are 14 residues in the CDR3. CDR1 and CDR2 from the germline V gene are LGHNA and YSLEER. The CDR3 DNA is TGCGCCAGCAGCTCGAGACAGGGTGAGGAAAAACTGTTTTTT. Its translation: CASSSRQGEEKLFF.

The table lists this clonotype with many counts. J is TRBJ1-2 and V is TRBV12-3 or TRBV12-4; D uncertain. The CDR3 spans 15 residues. Trimming took 2 bases from V and 1 from J, leaving 11 bases between them. The CDR3 nucleotides are TGTGCCAGCAGTTTACGGGAACGGAGTAACTATGGCTACACCTTC. Its translation is CASSLRERSNYGYTF.

This clonotype was detected a few times. For the CDR3, the DNA is TGCGCCAGCAGCCAAGAGTCTAGAGGAGATGGCTACACCTTC. This translates into CASSQESRGDGYTF. The chain couples TRBV4-3 to TRBJ1-2; D is unclear. V lost 0 bases, J lost 6 bases, and 11 bases lay in between. Per germline, CDR1 LGHNA and CDR2 YSLEER. The CDR3 totals 14 residues.

The chain combines TRBV6-2 or TRBV6-3 with TRBJ2-7; 10 nucleotides agree with TRBD1. V gave up 11 bases and J gave up 2 bases; unmatched junction bases: 6. The germline V gene has CDR1 MNHEY and CDR2 SVGEGT. The CDR3 has 13 residues. The CDR3 sequence: CAHQGQGAYEQYF. In DNA form, the CDR3 reads TGTGCCCATCAAGGACAGGGGGCCTACGAGCAGTACTTC.

The V gene is TRBV12-3 or TRBV12-4, the J gene TRBJ2-4, with 8 bases aligning to TRBD2. This CDR3 has 16 amino acids. The V gene end was trimmed by 4 bases and the J gene end by 8 bases; junction bases not matched to a gene: 13. The CDR3 DNA follows: TGTGCCAGCAGTTACTTCCCAGCGGGGGCCGCAGACATTCAGTACTTC. This codes for CASSYFPAGAADIQYF.

This clonotype occurred a few times. The genes are TRBV9 and TRBJ2-4; D may be TRBD2 (6 bases). The germline V gene encodes CDR1 SGDLS and CDR2 YYNGEE. The CDR3 spans 14 residues. The V gene lost 4 bases and the J gene lost 9 bases, with 17 bases spanning the gap. CDR3 nucleotide sequence: TGTGCCAGCAGCTCCCGGGACTCCTCGGGCATTCAGTACTTC. Translated, it gives CASSSRDSSGIQYF.

This clonotype was observed a few times. One end of the junction varies from germline; a read error may be responsible. DNA for the CDR3: TGTGCCAGCCCCGGGACTAGCAGAGATACGCAGTATTTT. As protein: CASPGTSRDTQYF. This rearrangement joins TRBV2 to TRBJ2-3, with 9 bases aligning to TRBD2. Germline CDR1 is SNHLY and CDR2 is FYNNEI. The CDR3 spans 13 residues.

A note on this clonotype: This may be a read error: a much more frequent sequence differs by one nucleotide. The chain is built from TRBV7-3 and TRBJ2-6; possibly TRBD2 for D (5 bases). The CDR3 runs to 15 residues. V was clipped by 4 bases and J by 5 bases, with 12 bases between them. CDR1 is SGHTA, CDR2 FQGTGA, per germline. In nucleotides, the CDR3 is TGTGCCAGCAGCTCCGAGGGAACTAGGGCCAACGTCCTGACTTTC. The encoded protein is CASSSEGTRANVLTF.

This clonotype appeared a few times. The chain employs TRBV20-1 and TRBJ2-1; TRBD2 matches at 8 bases. The trim removed 5 bases at V and 7 bases at J, leaving 10 bases unmatched. The CDR3 totals 14 residues. Per germline, CDR1 DFQATT and CDR2 SNEGSKA (reference sequence). For the CDR3, the DNA is TGCAGTGCTGCCATAGCGGGGTCATGGAATGAGCAGTTCTTC. It encodes CSAAIAGSWNEQFF.

This clonotype occurred once. This chain joins TRBV20-1 and TRBJ2-1; D remains unclear. Per the germline V gene, CDR1 is DFQATT and CDR2 is SNEGSKA (reference sequence). The V gene lost 3 bases and the J gene lost 4 bases, with 22 bases spanning the gap. The CDR3 consists of 17 residues. CDR3 loop: CSASDHRSPDLYNEQFF. In DNA, the CDR3 is TGCAGTGCTAGTGACCACCGCTCGCCGGATCTATACAATGAGCAGTTCTTC.

The chain is built from TRBV28 and TRBJ2-7; D is perhaps TRBD2 (6 bases). The V and J ends lost 5 bases and 3 bases respectively, with 14 bases between them. CDR3 length: 14 amino acids. Germline CDR1 MDHEN, CDR2 SYDVKM. The DNA of the CDR3 is TGTGCCAGCAGTCCCTCGGGACTCAACTACGAGCAGTACTTC. This encodes CASSPSGLNYEQYF.